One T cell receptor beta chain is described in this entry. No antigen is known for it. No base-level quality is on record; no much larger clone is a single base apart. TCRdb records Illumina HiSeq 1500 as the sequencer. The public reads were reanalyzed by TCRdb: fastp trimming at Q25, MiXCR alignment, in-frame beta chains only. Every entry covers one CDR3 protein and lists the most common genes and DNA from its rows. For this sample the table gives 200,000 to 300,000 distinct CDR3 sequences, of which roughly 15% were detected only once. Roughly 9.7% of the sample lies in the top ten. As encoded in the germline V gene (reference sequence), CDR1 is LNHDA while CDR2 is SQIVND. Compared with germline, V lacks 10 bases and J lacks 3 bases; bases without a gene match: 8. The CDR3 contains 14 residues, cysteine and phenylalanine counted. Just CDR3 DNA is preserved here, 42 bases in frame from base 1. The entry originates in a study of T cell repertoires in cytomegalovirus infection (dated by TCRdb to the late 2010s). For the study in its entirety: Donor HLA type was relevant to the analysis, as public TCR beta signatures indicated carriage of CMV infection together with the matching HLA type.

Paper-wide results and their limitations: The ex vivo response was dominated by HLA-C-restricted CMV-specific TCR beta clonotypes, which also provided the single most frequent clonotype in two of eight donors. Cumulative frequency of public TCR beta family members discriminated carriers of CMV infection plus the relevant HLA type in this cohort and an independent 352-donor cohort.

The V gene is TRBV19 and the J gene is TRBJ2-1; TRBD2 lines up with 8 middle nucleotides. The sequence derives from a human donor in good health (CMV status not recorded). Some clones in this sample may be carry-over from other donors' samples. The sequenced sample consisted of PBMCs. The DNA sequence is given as TGTGCCACCCACTTAAGCGGGGGCTACAATGAGCAGTTCTTC. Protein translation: CATHLSGGYNEQFF.